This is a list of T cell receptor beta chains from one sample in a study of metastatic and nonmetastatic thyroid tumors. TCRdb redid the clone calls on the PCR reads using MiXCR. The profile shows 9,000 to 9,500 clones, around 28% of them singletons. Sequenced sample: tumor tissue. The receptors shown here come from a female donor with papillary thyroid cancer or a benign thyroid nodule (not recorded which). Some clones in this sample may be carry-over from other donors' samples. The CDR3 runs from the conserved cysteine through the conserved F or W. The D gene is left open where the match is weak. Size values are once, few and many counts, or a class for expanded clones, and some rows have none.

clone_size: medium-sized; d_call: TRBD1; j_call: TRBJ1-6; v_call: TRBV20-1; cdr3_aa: CSARATGAMGSPLHF; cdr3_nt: TGCAGTGCTAGGGCTACAGGGGCCATGGGTTCACCCCTCCACTTT
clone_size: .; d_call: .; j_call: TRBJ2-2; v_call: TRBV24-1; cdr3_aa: CASRGDGTGELFF; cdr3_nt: TGTGCCTCCCGCGGGGACGGGACCGGGGAGCTGTTTTTT
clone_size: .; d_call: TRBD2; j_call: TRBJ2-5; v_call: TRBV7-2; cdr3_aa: CASSFLPSGGRQETQYF; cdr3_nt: TGTGCCAGCAGCTTCCTCCCCTCGGGAGGGCGCCAAGAGACCCAGTACTTC
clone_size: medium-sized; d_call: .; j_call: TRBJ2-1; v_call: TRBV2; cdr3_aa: CASRPNSGGEQFF; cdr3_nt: TGTGCCAGCAGGCCCAATAGTGGCGGTGAGCAGTTCTTC
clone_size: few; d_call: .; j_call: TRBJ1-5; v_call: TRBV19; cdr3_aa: CASSPRPSNQPQHF; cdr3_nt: TGTGCCAGTAGTCCCAGACCTAGCAATCAGCCCCAGCATTTT
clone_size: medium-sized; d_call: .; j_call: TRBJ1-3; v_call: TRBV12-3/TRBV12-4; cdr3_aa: CASSPGLFAGNTIYF; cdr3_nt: TGTGCCAGCAGCCCCGGACTTTTCGCTGGAAACACCATATATTTT
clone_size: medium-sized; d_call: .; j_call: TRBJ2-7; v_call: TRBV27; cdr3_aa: CASSATQPGTTYEQYF; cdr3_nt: TGTGCCAGCAGTGCAACTCAACCCGGGACAACCTACGAGCAGTACTTC
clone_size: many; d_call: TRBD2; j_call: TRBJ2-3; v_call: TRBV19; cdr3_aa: CASSIQWVSGTTDTQYF; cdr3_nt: TGTGCCAGTAGTATCCAATGGGTTAGCGGGACCACAGATACGCAGTATTTT
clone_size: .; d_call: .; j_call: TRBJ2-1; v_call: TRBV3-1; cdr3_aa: CASSQDRTGGGVNEQFF; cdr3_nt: TGTGCCAGCAGCCAAGATCGGACAGGTGGGGGGGTGAATGAGCAGTTCTTC
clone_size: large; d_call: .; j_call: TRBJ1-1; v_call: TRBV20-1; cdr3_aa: CSATSQGVGVNTEAFF; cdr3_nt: TGCAGTGCTACCTCACAGGGTGTGGGGGTGAACACTGAAGCTTTCTTT
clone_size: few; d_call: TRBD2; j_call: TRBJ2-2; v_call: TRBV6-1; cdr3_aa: CASRGGVIWTGELFF; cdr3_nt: TGTGCCAGCAGGGGAGGGGTGATTTGGACCGGGGAGCTGTTTTTT
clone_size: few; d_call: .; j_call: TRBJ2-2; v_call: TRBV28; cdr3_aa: CASRHEAGELFF; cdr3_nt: TGTGCCAGCAGGCATGAGGCCGGGGAGCTGTTTTTT
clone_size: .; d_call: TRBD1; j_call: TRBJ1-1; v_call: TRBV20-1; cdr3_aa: CSAERQGKNTEAFF; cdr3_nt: TGCAGTGCTGAGAGACAGGGGAAGAACACTGAAGCTTTCTTT
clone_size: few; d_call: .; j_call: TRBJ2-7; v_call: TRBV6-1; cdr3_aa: CASSPRGSRRSEQYF; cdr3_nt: TGTGCCAGCTCCCCCCGTGGCTCTCGAAGGTCCGAGCAGTACTTC
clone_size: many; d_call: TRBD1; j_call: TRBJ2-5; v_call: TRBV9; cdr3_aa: CASSVGTGALETQYF; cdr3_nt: TGTGCCAGCAGCGTTGGGACAGGGGCCTTGGAGACCCAGTACTTC
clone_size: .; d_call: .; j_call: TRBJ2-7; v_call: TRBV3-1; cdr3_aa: CASSQESAGIREQYF; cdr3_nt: TGTGCCAGCAGCCAAGAGTCCGCGGGAATACGCGAGCAGTACTTC
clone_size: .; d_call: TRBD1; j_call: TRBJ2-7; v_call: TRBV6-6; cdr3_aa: CASSSREAGGYEQYF; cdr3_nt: TGTGCCAGCAGTTCTCGAGAGGCAGGGGGCTACGAGCAGTACTTC
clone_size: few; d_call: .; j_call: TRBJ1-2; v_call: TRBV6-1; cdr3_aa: CASVDSIPSEREYGYTF; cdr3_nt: TGTGCCAGCGTCGACAGCATACCTTCCGAGAGGGAATATGGCTACACCTTC
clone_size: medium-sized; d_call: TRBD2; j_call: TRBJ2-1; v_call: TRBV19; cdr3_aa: CASMGGGGEQFF; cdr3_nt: TGTGCCAGTATGGGCGGGGGAGGTGAGCAGTTCTTC
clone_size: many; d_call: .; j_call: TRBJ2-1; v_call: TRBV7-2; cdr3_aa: CASSLGRFNEQFF; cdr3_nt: TGTGCCAGCAGCTTAGGTCGCTTCAATGAGCAGTTCTTC
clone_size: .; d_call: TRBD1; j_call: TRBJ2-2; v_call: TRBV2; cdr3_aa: CASTGRTGTTGELFF; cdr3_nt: TGTGCCAGCACCGGTAGGACAGGGACGACCGGGGAGCTGTTTTTT
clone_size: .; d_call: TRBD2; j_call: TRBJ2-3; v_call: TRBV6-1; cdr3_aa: CASSETSGDSTDTQYF; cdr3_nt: TGTGCCAGCAGTGAGACTAGCGGAGATAGCACAGATACGCAGTATTTT
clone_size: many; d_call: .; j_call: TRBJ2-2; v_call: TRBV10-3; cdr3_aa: CAIGGGGTSNTGELFF; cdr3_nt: TGTGCCATCGGGGGGGGCGGGACGTCGAACACCGGGGAGCTGTTTTTT
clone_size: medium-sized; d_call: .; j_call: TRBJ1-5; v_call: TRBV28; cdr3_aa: CASSTGRGGVYQPQHF; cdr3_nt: TGTGCCAGCAGCACGGGACGGGGAGGGGTGTATCAGCCCCAGCATTTT
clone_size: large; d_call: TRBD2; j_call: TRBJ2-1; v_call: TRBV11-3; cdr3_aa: CASSLDRLAGVDNEQFF; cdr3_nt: TGTGCCAGCAGCTTAGATAGGCTAGCGGGAGTTGATAATGAGCAGTTCTTC
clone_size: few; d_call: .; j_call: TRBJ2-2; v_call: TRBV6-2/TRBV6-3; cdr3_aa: CASSYGFWQANTGELFF; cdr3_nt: TGTGCCAGCAGTTACGGATTTTGGCAGGCGAACACCGGGGAGCTGTTTTTT
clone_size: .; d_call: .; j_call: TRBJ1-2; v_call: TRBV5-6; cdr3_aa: CASSFLNRLPCDYGYTF; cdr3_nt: TGTGCCAGCAGCTTTCTGAATAGGCTCCCATGCGACTATGGCTACACCTTC
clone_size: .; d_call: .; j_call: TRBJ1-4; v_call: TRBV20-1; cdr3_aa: CSASVDASEKLFF; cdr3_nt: TGCAGTGCTAGCGTCGACGCTAGTGAAAAACTGTTTTTT
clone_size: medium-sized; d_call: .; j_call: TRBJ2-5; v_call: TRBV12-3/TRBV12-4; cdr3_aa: CASSFGGQGTQYF; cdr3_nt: TGTGCCAGCAGTTTTGGGGGGCAGGGGACCCAGTACTTC
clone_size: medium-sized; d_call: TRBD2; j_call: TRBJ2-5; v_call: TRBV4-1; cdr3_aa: CASSQGNSLGGGETQYF; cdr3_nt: TGCGCCAGCAGCCAAGGAAATTCCCTGGGGGGAGGGGAGACCCAGTACTTC
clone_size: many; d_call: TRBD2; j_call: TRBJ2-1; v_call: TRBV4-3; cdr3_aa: CASSQEGLAGGGEQFF; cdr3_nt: TGCGCCAGCAGCCAAGAGGGACTAGCGGGAGGCGGTGAGCAGTTCTTC
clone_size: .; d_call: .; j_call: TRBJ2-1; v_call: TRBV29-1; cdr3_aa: CSVDPYSYNEQFF; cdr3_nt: TGCAGCGTTGACCCCTACAGTTACAATGAGCAGTTCTTC